This is a list of T cell receptor beta chains from one sample in a study of neurological immune-mediated disorders. From the 5' RACE reads, TCRdb called clonotypes with MiXCR, one entry per CDR3 protein. The sample lists roughly 4,100 distinct CDR3 sequences, less than 35% occurring once. Sequenced material: CD8+ T cells from blood. Receptors were obtained from a man in his fifties with HTLV-1-associated myelopathy (HAM/TSP). The CDR3 runs from the conserved cysteine through the conserved F or W. A D gene is named only where the DNA matches it firmly. Size is stated for part of the rows, as once, few or many counts, or as a class when the clone is expanded.

once | TRBJ1-4 | . | TRBV7-9 | CATPTQRAGDREKLFF | TGTGCCACCCCGACGCAGAGGGCCGGGGACCGGGAAAAACTGTTTTTT
once | TRBJ2-7 | TRBD1 | TRBV5-6 | CASSFTGAYEQYF | TGTGCCAGCAGCTTCACAGGGGCCTACGAGCAGTACTTC
medium-sized | TRBJ1-2 | . | TRBV4-2 | CASSQDEGLYGYTF | TGTGCCAGCAGCCAAGATGAAGGCTTATATGGCTACACCTTC
medium-sized | TRBJ1-1 | . | TRBV7-3 | CASSVSMNTEAFF | TGTGCCAGCAGCGTTTCTATGAACACTGAAGCTTTCTTT
large | TRBJ2-1 | . | TRBV3-1 | CASSQDNGADEQFF | TGTGCCAGCAGCCAAGATAACGGAGCGGATGAGCAGTTCTTC
. | TRBJ1-1 | . | TRBV10-3 | CAISESDLGENTEAFF | TGTGCCATCAGTGAGTCGGATCTGGGGGAGAACACTGAAGCTTTCTTT
many | TRBJ2-2 | TRBD1 | TRBV7-9 | CASSRDRGPTGELFF | TGTGCCAGCAGCAGAGACAGGGGCCCAACCGGGGAGCTGTTTTTT
many | TRBJ2-3 | . | TRBV7-9 | CASSLVSTSTDTQYF | TGTGCCAGCAGCTTAGTTTCTACGAGCACAGATACGCAGTATTTT
. | TRBJ2-7 | TRBD1 | TRBV3-1 | CASSHDRGHEQYF | TGTGCCAGCAGCCATGACAGGGGGCACGAGCAGTACTTC
medium-sized | TRBJ2-3 | . | TRBV20-1 | CSARDPEWDTQYF | TGCAGTGCTAGAGATCCCGAATGGGATACGCAGTATTTT
medium-sized | TRBJ2-2 | . | TRBV7-9 | CASLPDRTGELFF | TGTGCCAGCCTCCCGGATCGCACCGGGGAGCTGTTTTTT
many | TRBJ2-5 | . | TRBV4-2 | CASSQAQDPDRGMTQYF | TGTGCCAGCAGCCAAGCTCAGGACCCGGACCGGGGGATGACCCAGTACTTC
. | TRBJ2-3 | . | TRBV7-8 | CASRRGDSTDTQYF | TGTGCCAGCAGAAGGGGGGACTCCACAGATACGCAGTATTTT
. | TRBJ2-7 | . | TRBV27 | CASSGGWGSEQYF | TGTGCCAGCAGTGGCGGATGGGGATCCGAGCAGTACTTC
many | TRBJ2-7 | TRBD1 | TRBV20-1 | CSAEGQDILSYEQYF | TGCAGTGCCGAGGGACAGGACATCCTATCCTACGAGCAGTACTTC
many | TRBJ1-5 | . | TRBV7-2 | CASSFQGSGNQPQHF | TGTGCCAGCAGCTTCCAGGGATCGGGCAATCAGCCCCAGCATTTT
few | TRBJ2-2 | TRBD2 | TRBV7-3 | CASSLGLAEANTGELFF | TGTGCCAGCAGCTTAGGACTAGCGGAGGCGAACACCGGGGAGCTGTTTTTT
. | TRBJ2-1 | . | TRBV6-6 | CASSQLASYNEQFF | TGTGCCAGCAGCCAACTAGCTTCCTACAATGAGCAGTTCTTC
. | TRBJ1-1 | TRBD1 | TRBV7-9 | CPSITDRVPEAFF | TGTCCCAGCATCACGGACAGGGTCCCTGAAGCTTTCTTT
many | TRBJ1-6 | . | TRBV7-9 | CASSFGPTALHF | TGTGCCAGCAGCTTCGGGCCGACAGCCCTCCACTTT
medium-sized | TRBJ2-1 | . | TRBV20-1 | CSARSEGGPYNEQFF | TGCAGTGCTAGAAGTGAGGGTGGCCCCTACAATGAGCAGTTCTTC
many | TRBJ1-5 | . | TRBV29-1 | CSVTEGGFSQHF | TGCAGCGTTACCGAGGGAGGTTTTAGCCAGCATTTT
. | TRBJ2-1 | . | TRBV7-2 | CASSLTVAGTSNEQFF | TGTGCCAGCAGCTTAACCGTGGCAGGGACGTCTAATGAGCAGTTCTTC
medium-sized | TRBJ1-2 | TRBD1 | TRBV12-3/TRBV12-4 | CASSPSPGGGYTF | TGTGCCAGCAGTCCATCCCCAGGGGGCGGCTACACCTTC
large | TRBJ2-3 | . | TRBV20-1 | CSAAGPPRSGSTDTQYF | TGCAGTGCTGCCGGGCCACCCAGAAGCGGGAGCACAGATACGCAGTATTTT
medium-sized | TRBJ2-7 | TRBD1 | TRBV7-9 | CASIRDRGNEQYF | TGTGCCAGCATCCGGGACAGGGGCAACGAGCAGTACTTC
medium-sized | TRBJ2-1 | . | TRBV9 | CASSVAGSYNEQFF | TGTGCCAGCAGCGTAGCTGGCTCCTACAATGAGCAGTTCTTC
many | TRBJ1-1 | . | TRBV7-9 | CASSSQGMNTEAFF | TGTGCCAGCAGCTCCCAGGGCATGAACACTGAAGCTTTCTTT
many | TRBJ2-3 | TRBD1 | TRBV27 | CASSLYSRGHTDTQYF | TGTGCCAGCAGTTTATACAGCAGGGGGCATACAGATACGCAGTATTTT
. | TRBJ1-5 | . | TRBV27 | CASRQGSRQPQHF | TGTGCCAGCAGACAGGGAAGCCGCCAGCCCCAGCATTTT
. | TRBJ1-6 | . | TRBV3-1 | CASSQDEESSYNSPLHF | TGTGCCAGCAGCCAAGATGAGGAGAGCTCCTATAATTCACCCCTCCACTTT
. | TRBJ2-1 | TRBD1 | TRBV29-1 | CSVVGTGMSDEQFF | TGCAGCGTTGTCGGGACAGGGATGAGCGATGAGCAGTTCTTC
many | TRBJ1-6 | . | TRBV12-3/TRBV12-4 | CASSLRRTGAYNSPLHF | TGTGCCAGCAGTTTAAGGCGGACTGGCGCCTATAATTCACCCCTCCACTTT
. | TRBJ2-5 | TRBD1 | TRBV6-6 | CASSYRTGVETQYF | TGTGCCAGCAGTTACCGGACAGGGGTAGAGACCCAGTACTTC
. | TRBJ2-3 | TRBD2 | TRBV20-1 | CSARDDGGIQLAGDADTQYF | TGCAGTGCTAGAGACGACGGGGGGATACAACTAGCGGGAGATGCCGATACGCAGTATTTT
many | TRBJ2-1 | . | TRBV27 | CASSLSGDPYNEQFF | TGTGCCAGCAGTTTATCAGGGGATCCCTACAATGAGCAGTTCTTC
. | TRBJ2-2 | . | TRBV7-9 | CASSYSTGELFF | TGTGCCAGCAGCTACTCAACCGGGGAGCTGTTTTTT
. | TRBJ2-7 | . | TRBV5-1 | CASSLLEGTSGREQYF | TGCGCCAGCAGCTTGTTAGAGGGGACCTCCGGGCGCGAGCAGTACTTC
many | TRBJ2-2 | TRBD1 | TRBV7-9 | CASIPDRGNTGELFF | TGTGCCAGCATCCCTGACAGGGGTAACACCGGGGAGCTGTTTTTT
many | TRBJ1-2 | . | TRBV11-1 | CASSYRQVDGYTF | TGTGCCAGCAGCTATCGGCAGGTGGATGGCTACACCTTC
. | TRBJ2-7 | . | TRBV2 | CASSWHREPYEQYF | TGTGCCAGCAGTTGGCACAGGGAGCCCTACGAGCAGTACTTC
many | TRBJ1-2 | . | TRBV6-5 | CASRGGVAYGYTF | TGTGCCAGCAGGGGCGGGGTAGCCTATGGCTACACCTTC
many | TRBJ2-2 | TRBD1 | TRBV3-1 | CASSLPGQGVTGELFF | TGTGCCAGCAGCCTGCCGGGACAGGGAGTCACCGGGGAGCTGTTTTTT
few | TRBJ1-5 | TRBD1 | TRBV12-3/TRBV12-4 | CASSFGQGTWQPQHF | TGTGCCAGCAGTTTCGGACAGGGGACGTGGCAGCCCCAGCATTTT
. | TRBJ2-5 | . | TRBV10-2 | CASREAGSKETQYF | TGCGCCAGCAGGGAGGCCGGGAGTAAAGAGACCCAGTACTTC
. | TRBJ2-7 | TRBD1 | TRBV20-1 | CSGRGRTYEQYF | TGCAGTGGCAGGGGGCGCACCTACGAGCAGTACTTC
. | TRBJ1-2 | . | TRBV9 | CASSVATGGSGYTF | TGTGCCAGCAGCGTAGCTACGGGGGGAAGTGGCTACACCTTC
many | TRBJ2-5 | TRBD2 | TRBV5-5 | CASSLLSGGAETQYF | TGTGCCAGCAGCTTGTTGTCGGGAGGAGCGGAGACCCAGTACTTC
many | TRBJ1-2 | TRBD1 | TRBV7-2 | CASNPTGGKANYGYTF | TGTGCCAGCAACCCCACAGGGGGCAAAGCTAACTATGGCTACACCTTC
many | TRBJ1-5 | . | TRBV4-1 | CASSQGMDHPQPQHF | TGCGCCAGCAGCCAGGGCATGGACCACCCCCAGCCCCAGCATTTT
few | TRBJ1-5 | . | TRBV12-3/TRBV12-4 | CASSRGRTLMPQHF | TGTGCCAGCAGTAGAGGAAGGACTTTGATGCCCCAGCATTTT
many | TRBJ2-1 | . | TRBV15 | CATSSDLGEGVSNEQFF | TGTGCCACCAGCAGTGACTTGGGGGAGGGGGTGTCGAATGAGCAGTTCTTC
many | TRBJ1-1 | . | TRBV11-2 | CASSSPTVNTEAFF | TGTGCCAGCAGCTCCCCGACGGTGAACACTGAAGCTTTCTTT